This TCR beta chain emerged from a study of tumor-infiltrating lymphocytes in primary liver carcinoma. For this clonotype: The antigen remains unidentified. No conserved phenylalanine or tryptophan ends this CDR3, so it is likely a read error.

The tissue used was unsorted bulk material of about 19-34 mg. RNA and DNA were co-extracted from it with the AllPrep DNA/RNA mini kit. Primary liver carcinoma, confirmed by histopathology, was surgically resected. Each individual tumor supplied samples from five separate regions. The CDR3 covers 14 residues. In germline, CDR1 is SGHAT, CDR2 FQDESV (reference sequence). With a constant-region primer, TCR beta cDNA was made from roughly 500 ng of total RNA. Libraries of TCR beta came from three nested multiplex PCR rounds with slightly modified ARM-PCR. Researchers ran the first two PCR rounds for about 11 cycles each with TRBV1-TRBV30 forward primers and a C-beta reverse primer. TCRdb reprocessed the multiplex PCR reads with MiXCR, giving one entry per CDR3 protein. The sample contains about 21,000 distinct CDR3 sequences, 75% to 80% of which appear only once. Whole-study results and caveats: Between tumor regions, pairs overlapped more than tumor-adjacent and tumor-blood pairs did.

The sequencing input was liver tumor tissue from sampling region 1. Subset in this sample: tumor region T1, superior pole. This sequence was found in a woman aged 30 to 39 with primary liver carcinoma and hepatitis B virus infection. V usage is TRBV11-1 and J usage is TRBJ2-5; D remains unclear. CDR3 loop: CASSLAEREDTQYL. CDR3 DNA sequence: TGTGCCAGCAGCTTAGCAGAGCGCGAAGACACCCAGTACCTC.